This T cell receptor (beta chain) originates from a study of blood T cell repertoires in COVID-19. The authors' processing: Estimated nucleated cell counts came from reference gene primer amplification. Repertoires were generated with immunoSEQ multiplex PCR, while TCRdb's copy carries only in-frame clones and drops some. V and J calls and clone size follow that table, whereas D and trimming were derived from the DNA. The data hold over 150,000 clones, with 75% to 90% observed a single time. Assignment of participants to cohorts was predicated upon participant-reported clinical history. This CDR3 region has 12 residues. Germline lookup yields CDR1 ENHRY and CDR2 SYGVKD. The J segment lost 2 bases and the V segment lost 8 bases, leaving 2 bases of the junction unmatched.

Sequences were obtained from PBMCs or T cells enriched from blood (not recorded which). This clonotype originated in a man aged 35-49 years who had recovered from COVID-19. The chain couples TRBV10-3 to TRBJ1-2; TRBD1 matches at 7 bases. The CDR3 region has the DNA TGTGCCATCTCAGGGGGGAACTATGGCTACACCTTC. It specifies CAISGGNYGYTF.